This is a list of T cell receptor beta chains from one sample in a study of identifying expanded T cells in peripheral blood. Here immunoSEQ multiplex PCR was the method, and the copy in TCRdb shows in-frame clones only, minus some. Of about 100,000 clones in the sample, 80% to 90% were seen once. Sequencing was carried out using blood. These receptors came from a person aged 18 to 70 in good health. CDR3s include the opening cysteine and the closing phenylalanine or tryptophan. The order of the fields is CDR3 protein, CDR3 DNA, D gene, V gene, clone size, J gene. A D gene is named only where the DNA matches it firmly. Expanded clones are given a class, and other clones once, few, many or no size at all.

cdr3_aa: CASSYDRVAYEQYF; cdr3_nt: TGTGCCAGCAGTTATGACAGGGTCGCCTACGAGCAGTACTTC; d_call: TRBD1; v_call: TRBV27; clone_size: .; j_call: TRBJ2-7
cdr3_aa: CASSPWDSWEAFF; cdr3_nt: TGTGCCAGCAGCCCCTGGGACAGTTGGGAGGCTTTCTTT; d_call: TRBD1; v_call: TRBV5-4; clone_size: .; j_call: TRBJ1-1
cdr3_aa: CAWSSGTEAFF; cdr3_nt: TGTGCCTGGAGTTCAGGGACTGAAGCTTTCTTT; d_call: .; v_call: TRBV30; clone_size: .; j_call: TRBJ1-1
cdr3_aa: CASSLGPNEKLFF; cdr3_nt: TGTGCCAGCAGCTTGGGGCCTAATGAAAAACTGTTTTTT; d_call: .; v_call: TRBV7-3; clone_size: .; j_call: TRBJ1-4
cdr3_aa: CASSPDRQGANEKLFF; cdr3_nt: TGCGCCAGCAGTCCCGACCGACAGGGTGCTAATGAAAAACTGTTTTTT; d_call: TRBD1; v_call: TRBV4-3; clone_size: .; j_call: TRBJ1-4
cdr3_aa: CASSVRISGGPGANVLTF; cdr3_nt: TGTGCCAGCAGCGTAAGAATTAGCGGGGGGCCTGGGGCCAACGTCCTGACTTTC; d_call: TRBD2; v_call: TRBV9; clone_size: .; j_call: TRBJ2-6
cdr3_aa: CASSSAESRTGDTQYF; cdr3_nt: TGCGCCAGCAGCTCCGCAGAATCCCGGACGGGAGATACGCAGTATTTT; d_call: .; v_call: TRBV5-1; clone_size: .; j_call: TRBJ2-3
cdr3_aa: CAISESRGTQPQHF; cdr3_nt: TGTGCCATCAGTGAGTCGAGGGGTACTCAGCCCCAGCATTTT; d_call: .; v_call: TRBV10-3; clone_size: .; j_call: TRBJ1-5
cdr3_aa: CASSAGGRSYEQYF; cdr3_nt: TGTGCCAGCAGCGCTGGAGGTCGCAGCTACGAGCAGTACTTC; d_call: .; v_call: TRBV7-8; clone_size: .; j_call: TRBJ2-7
cdr3_aa: CASSPDGANTGELFF; cdr3_nt: TGTGCCAGCAGCCCGGACGGAGCGAACACCGGGGAGCTGTTTTTT; d_call: .; v_call: TRBV7-3; clone_size: .; j_call: TRBJ2-2
cdr3_aa: CASGLVLGLRYEQYF; cdr3_nt: TGTGCTAGTGGTTTGGTGCTAGGGTTGCGTTACGAGCAGTACTTC; d_call: .; v_call: TRBV12-5; clone_size: once; j_call: TRBJ2-7
cdr3_aa: CASSGQGTPYNEQFF; cdr3_nt: TGTGCCAGCAGCGGACAGGGGACGCCCTACAATGAGCAGTTCTTC; d_call: TRBD1; v_call: TRBV5-4; clone_size: .; j_call: TRBJ2-1
cdr3_aa: CSAIFRTEAFF; cdr3_nt: TGCAGTGCTATTTTTCGGACGGAAGCTTTCTTT; d_call: .; v_call: TRBV20-1; clone_size: .; j_call: TRBJ1-1
cdr3_aa: CASSSDRANTEAFF; cdr3_nt: TGCGCCAGCAGCTCGGACAGGGCCAACACTGAAGCTTTCTTT; d_call: TRBD1; v_call: TRBV10-1; clone_size: .; j_call: TRBJ1-1
cdr3_aa: CASSEYNQPQHF; cdr3_nt: TGTGCCAGCAGTGAATACAATCAGCCCCAGCATTTT; d_call: .; v_call: TRBV6-5; clone_size: few; j_call: TRBJ1-5
cdr3_aa: CASRPGTGSNYGYTF; cdr3_nt: TGTGCCAGCAGGCCCGGGACAGGTTCTAACTATGGCTACACCTTC; d_call: TRBD1; v_call: TRBV27; clone_size: .; j_call: TRBJ1-2
cdr3_aa: CAWRKGPFSYNEQFF; cdr3_nt: TGTGCCTGGAGAAAAGGACCCTTCTCCTACAATGAGCAGTTCTTC; d_call: .; v_call: TRBV30; clone_size: .; j_call: TRBJ2-1
cdr3_aa: CASRGLGNGGETQYF; cdr3_nt: TGCGCCAGCAGGGGCCTCGGTAACGGGGGGGAGACCCAGTACTTC; d_call: TRBD2; v_call: TRBV10-2; clone_size: .; j_call: TRBJ2-5
cdr3_aa: CASSLESLAGEQYF; cdr3_nt: TGTGCCAGCAGCTTGGAGAGTCTAGCGGGCGAGCAGTACTTC; d_call: TRBD2; v_call: TRBV5-4; clone_size: .; j_call: TRBJ2-7
cdr3_aa: CASSLDLGTQYF; cdr3_nt: TGTGCCAGCAGCTTAGATCTAGGTACGCAGTATTTT; d_call: .; v_call: TRBV7-9; clone_size: .; j_call: TRBJ2-3
cdr3_aa: CASSAPGTSGNTIYF; cdr3_nt: TGTGCCAGCAGTGCCCCGGGGACCTCTGGAAACACCATATATTTT; d_call: .; v_call: TRBV5-6; clone_size: .; j_call: TRBJ1-3
cdr3_aa: CASSWQGERTDTQYF; cdr3_nt: TGTGCCAGCAGCTGGCAGGGGGAACGCACAGATACGCAGTATTTT; d_call: TRBD1; v_call: TRBV7-9; clone_size: .; j_call: TRBJ2-3
cdr3_aa: CASSVGGGGNYGYTF; cdr3_nt: TGTGCCAGCAGCGTAGGGGGAGGAGGTAACTATGGCTACACCTTC; d_call: .; v_call: TRBV9; clone_size: .; j_call: TRBJ1-2
cdr3_aa: CATSRSGRKTNEKLFF; cdr3_nt: TGTGCCACCAGCAGATCAGGACGGAAGACTAATGAAAAACTGTTTTTT; d_call: .; v_call: TRBV15; clone_size: .; j_call: TRBJ1-4
cdr3_aa: CASSLERDRDQPQHF; cdr3_nt: TGTGCCAGCAGCTTAGAGAGGGACAGGGACCAGCCCCAGCATTTT; d_call: TRBD1; v_call: TRBV11-2; clone_size: once; j_call: TRBJ1-5
cdr3_aa: CASSTRRGGTNEKLFF; cdr3_nt: TGTGCCAGTAGTACCCGACGGGGGGGGACTAATGAAAAACTGTTTTTT; d_call: .; v_call: TRBV19; clone_size: .; j_call: TRBJ1-4
cdr3_aa: CASSHGGGRTDTQYF; cdr3_nt: TGTGCCAGCAGCCATGGCGGGGGTCGCACAGATACGCAGTATTTT; d_call: TRBD2; v_call: TRBV5-4; clone_size: .; j_call: TRBJ2-3
cdr3_aa: CAWRLAGGPNEQFF; cdr3_nt: TGTGCCTGGAGACTAGCGGGGGGGCCTAATGAGCAGTTCTTC; d_call: TRBD2; v_call: TRBV30; clone_size: .; j_call: TRBJ2-1
cdr3_aa: CASSSTQDTQAAFF; cdr3_nt: TGTGCCAGTTCCTCCACCCAGGACACTCAGGCAGCTTTCTTT; d_call: .; v_call: TRBV19; clone_size: few; j_call: TRBJ1-1
cdr3_aa: CASSYSGVSGYEQYF; cdr3_nt: TGTGCCAGCAGTTACTCCGGGGTTTCCGGGTACGAGCAGTACTTC; d_call: .; v_call: TRBV6-6; clone_size: .; j_call: TRBJ2-7
cdr3_aa: CAISEGGMNTEAFF; cdr3_nt: TGTGCCATCAGTGAGGGGGGTATGAACACTGAAGCTTTCTTT; d_call: .; v_call: TRBV10-3; clone_size: .; j_call: TRBJ1-1
cdr3_aa: CASSLGHRDGEAFF; cdr3_nt: TGCGCCAGCAGCCTTGGACACCGTGACGGTGAAGCTTTCTTT; d_call: .; v_call: TRBV5-1; clone_size: .; j_call: TRBJ1-1
cdr3_aa: CSAGDRGSGYTF; cdr3_nt: TGCAGCGCCGGAGACAGGGGATCCGGCTACACCTTC; d_call: TRBD1; v_call: TRBV29-1; clone_size: .; j_call: TRBJ1-2
cdr3_aa: CASSQEYRATNEKLFF; cdr3_nt: TGTGCCAGCAGCCAAGAGTATCGAGCAACTAATGAAAAACTGTTTTTT; d_call: .; v_call: TRBV14; clone_size: .; j_call: TRBJ1-4
cdr3_aa: CASSQGRNSYEQYF; cdr3_nt: TGCGCCAGCAGCCAAGGGAGAAACTCCTACGAGCAGTACTTC; d_call: .; v_call: TRBV4-1; clone_size: few; j_call: TRBJ2-7
cdr3_aa: CASSYSRGHYNEQFF; cdr3_nt: TGTGCCAGCAGTTACTCTCGGGGCCATTATAATGAGCAGTTCTTC; d_call: .; v_call: TRBV6-5; clone_size: .; j_call: TRBJ2-1
cdr3_aa: CASSGLGDGEAFF; cdr3_nt: TGTGCCAGTTCCGGGCTCGGGGACGGTGAAGCTTTCTTT; d_call: .; v_call: TRBV19; clone_size: .; j_call: TRBJ1-1
cdr3_aa: CASSQDRDGEQYF; cdr3_nt: TGTGCCAGCAGTCAGGACAGGGATGGCGAGCAGTACTTC; d_call: TRBD1; v_call: TRBV11-1; clone_size: .; j_call: TRBJ2-7
cdr3_aa: CASSLARGWDGYTF; cdr3_nt: TGTGCCAGCAGCTTAGCCAGGGGGTGGGATGGCTACACCTTC; d_call: TRBD1; v_call: TRBV7-2; clone_size: .; j_call: TRBJ1-2
cdr3_aa: CASSEAGLAGYNEQFF; cdr3_nt: TGTGCCAGCAGTGAAGCGGGACTAGCGGGGTACAATGAGCAGTTCTTC; d_call: TRBD2; v_call: TRBV6-1; clone_size: once; j_call: TRBJ2-1
cdr3_aa: CASVETGTDYGYTF; cdr3_nt: TGTGCCAGTGTCGAAACCGGGACAGACTATGGCTACACCTTC; d_call: TRBD1; v_call: TRBV19; clone_size: .; j_call: TRBJ1-2
cdr3_aa: CASSRDRGLYNEQFF; cdr3_nt: TGTGCCAGCAGCCGAGACAGGGGGCTCTACAATGAGCAGTTCTTC; d_call: TRBD1; v_call: TRBV9; clone_size: .; j_call: TRBJ2-1
cdr3_aa: CASSFTGRISTEAFF; cdr3_nt: TGTGCCAGCAGCTTTACAGGGAGGATTAGCACTGAAGCTTTCTTT; d_call: .; v_call: TRBV11-1; clone_size: .; j_call: TRBJ1-1
cdr3_aa: CASSPPQGAGYGYTF; cdr3_nt: TGTGCCAGCAGCCCTCCACAGGGGGCGGGCTATGGCTACACCTTC; d_call: TRBD1; v_call: TRBV11-2; clone_size: .; j_call: TRBJ1-2
cdr3_aa: CASSLTLNYEQYF; cdr3_nt: TGTGCCAGCAGCCTTACACTGAACTACGAGCAGTACTTC; d_call: .; v_call: TRBV14; clone_size: .; j_call: TRBJ2-7
cdr3_aa: CASSQDPGHSYEQYF; cdr3_nt: TGTGCCAGCAGCCAAGATCCGGGACACTCCTACGAGCAGTACTTC; d_call: .; v_call: TRBV14; clone_size: .; j_call: TRBJ2-7
cdr3_aa: CASNQPPDTQYF; cdr3_nt: TGTGCCAGCAATCAGCCCCCGGATACGCAGTATTTT; d_call: .; v_call: TRBV2; clone_size: .; j_call: TRBJ2-3
cdr3_aa: CASSRDSQETQYF; cdr3_nt: TGTGCCAGCTCGCGGGACAGCCAAGAGACCCAGTACTTC; d_call: .; v_call: TRBV6-5; clone_size: .; j_call: TRBJ2-5
cdr3_aa: CASSLSQTGGLGWGFF; cdr3_nt: TGTGCCAGCAGTTTATCCCAGACAGGGGGCCTGGGCTGGGGTTTCTTT; d_call: TRBD1; v_call: TRBV28; clone_size: .; j_call: TRBJ1-1
cdr3_aa: CASGLRQGYYGYTF; cdr3_nt: TGTGCTAGTGGTCTGCGCCAGGGGTACTATGGCTACACCTTC; d_call: .; v_call: TRBV12-5; clone_size: .; j_call: TRBJ1-2
cdr3_aa: CASSIPGTGGSRADPPYEQYF; cdr3_nt: TGTGCCAGTAGTATACCGGGGACAGGCGGGAGCCGCGCGGACCCCCCCTACGAGCAGTACTTC; d_call: .; v_call: TRBV19; clone_size: .; j_call: TRBJ2-7
cdr3_aa: CASGVGSNQPQHF; cdr3_nt: TGTGCTAGTGGTGTCGGTAGCAATCAGCCCCAGCATTTT; d_call: .; v_call: TRBV12-5; clone_size: .; j_call: TRBJ1-5
cdr3_aa: CASSERGLAGVGTGELFF; cdr3_nt: TGTGCCAGCAGTGAAAGGGGACTAGCGGGGGTCGGGACCGGGGAGCTGTTTTTT; d_call: TRBD2; v_call: TRBV25-1; clone_size: .; j_call: TRBJ2-2
cdr3_aa: CASSLLNREDTEAFF; cdr3_nt: TGTGCCAGCAGCTTGCTCAACAGGGAGGACACTGAAGCTTTCTTT; d_call: .; v_call: TRBV5-6; clone_size: .; j_call: TRBJ1-1
cdr3_aa: CASSPRQEEKLFF; cdr3_nt: TGTGCCAGCTCACCGCGGCAAGAAGAAAAACTGTTTTTT; d_call: .; v_call: TRBV18; clone_size: .; j_call: TRBJ1-4
cdr3_aa: CASWGGGNYGYTF; cdr3_nt: TGTGCTAGTTGGGGAGGGGGAAACTATGGCTACACCTTC; d_call: .; v_call: TRBV12-5; clone_size: once; j_call: TRBJ1-2
cdr3_aa: CASSIREIYGYTF; cdr3_nt: TGTGCCAGTAGTATAAGGGAGATCTATGGCTACACCTTC; d_call: .; v_call: TRBV19; clone_size: .; j_call: TRBJ1-2
cdr3_aa: CASSLGWQGEREQYF; cdr3_nt: TGTGCCAGCAGCTTAGGTTGGCAGGGTGAGCGCGAGCAGTACTTC; d_call: .; v_call: TRBV7-2; clone_size: once; j_call: TRBJ2-7
cdr3_aa: CASSPMGYTQYF; cdr3_nt: TGTGCCAGCAGCCCAATGGGGTATACGCAGTATTTT; d_call: .; v_call: TRBV2; clone_size: .; j_call: TRBJ2-3
cdr3_aa: CASSGQATNEKLFF; cdr3_nt: TGTGCCAGCTCAGGACAGGCAACTAATGAAAAACTGTTTTTT; d_call: TRBD1; v_call: TRBV25-1; clone_size: .; j_call: TRBJ1-4